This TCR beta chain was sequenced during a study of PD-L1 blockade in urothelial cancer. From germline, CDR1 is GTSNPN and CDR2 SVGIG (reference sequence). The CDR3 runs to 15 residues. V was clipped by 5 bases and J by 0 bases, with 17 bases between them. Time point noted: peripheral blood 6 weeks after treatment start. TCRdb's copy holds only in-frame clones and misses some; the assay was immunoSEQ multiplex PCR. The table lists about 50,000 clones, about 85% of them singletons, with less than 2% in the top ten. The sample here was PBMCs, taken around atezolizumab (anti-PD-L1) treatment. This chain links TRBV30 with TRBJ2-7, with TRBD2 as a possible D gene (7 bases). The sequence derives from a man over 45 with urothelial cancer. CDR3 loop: CAWGGGTLPSYEQYF. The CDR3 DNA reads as TGTGCCTGGGGGGGGGGGACACTACCCTCCTACGAGCAGTACTTC.